This TCR beta chain was documented in a study of PD-L1 blockade in urothelial cancer. The method was immunoSEQ multiplex PCR; TCRdb's version includes in-frame clones alone and lacks a portion of them. The table has some 60,000 clones, roughly 84% seen once. Germline V gene lookup returns CDR1 SGHRS and CDR2 YFSETQ. The CDR3 runs to 15 residues. The V and J ends lost 3 bases and 3 bases respectively, with 12 bases between them. Sequences were derived from PBMCs, sampled around atezolizumab (anti-PD-L1) treatment. The clonotype originates from a middle-aged man with urothelial cancer. V usage is TRBV5-1 and J usage is TRBJ2-2, with TRBD1 as a possible D gene (5 bases). The CDR3 nucleotides read TGCGCCAGCAGCTGGGGCCAGGGATACACCGGGGAGCTGTTTTTT. Amino acids: CASSWGQGYTGELFF.